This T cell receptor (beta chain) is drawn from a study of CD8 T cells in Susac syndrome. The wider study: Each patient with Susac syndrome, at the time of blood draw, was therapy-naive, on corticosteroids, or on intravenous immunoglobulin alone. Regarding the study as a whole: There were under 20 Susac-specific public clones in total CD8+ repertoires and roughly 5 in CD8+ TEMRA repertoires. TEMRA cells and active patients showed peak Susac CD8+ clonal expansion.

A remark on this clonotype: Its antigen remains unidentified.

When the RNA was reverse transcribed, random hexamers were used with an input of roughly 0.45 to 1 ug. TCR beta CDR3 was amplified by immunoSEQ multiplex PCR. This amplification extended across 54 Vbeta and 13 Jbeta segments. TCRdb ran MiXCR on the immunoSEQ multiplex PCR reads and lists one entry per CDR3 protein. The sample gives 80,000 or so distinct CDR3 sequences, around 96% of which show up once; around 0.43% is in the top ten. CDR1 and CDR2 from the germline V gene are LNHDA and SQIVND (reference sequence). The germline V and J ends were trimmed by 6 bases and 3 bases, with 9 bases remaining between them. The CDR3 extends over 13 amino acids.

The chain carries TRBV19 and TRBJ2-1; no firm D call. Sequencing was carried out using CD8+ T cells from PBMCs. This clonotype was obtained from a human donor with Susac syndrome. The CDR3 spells CASRGINYNEQFF. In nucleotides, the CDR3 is TGTGCCAGTAGAGGCATAAACTACAATGAGCAGTTCTTC. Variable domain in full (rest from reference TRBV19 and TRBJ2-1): DGGITQSPKYLFRKEGQNVTLSCEQNLNHDAMYWYRQDPGQGLRLIYYSQIVNDFQKGDIAEGYSVSREKKESFPLTVTSAQKNPTAFYLCASRGINYNEQFFGPGTRLTVL.